This TCR beta chain was observed in a study of blood T cells in healthy people across ages. Donors each provided roughly 9.6 milliliters of peripheral blood. A sample-barcoded 5' primer and a J-beta primer mix were used in a second PCR of about 6 to 11 cycles. Each CDR3 protein gets one entry after TCRdb re-called the 5' RACE reads with MiXCR. This sample has about 640,000 distinct CDR3 sequences, with 58% found just once. This CDR3 region has 14 residues. Per germline, CDR1 LNHNV and CDR2 YYDKDF (reference sequence). Deletions cut 8 bases from V and 0 bases from J, with 12 bases between. The origin of this receptor is a man aged 55-75 years in good health. This chain uses TRBV15 with TRBJ2-3, with D perhaps given as TRBD1 or TRBD2 (5 bases each). The sample was blood. This CDR3 is CATELGTSTDTQYF. CDR3 DNA: TGTGCCACCGAGTTAGGGACGAGCACAGATACGCAGTATTTT.